A single sample gave rise to the 26 T cell receptor beta chains below, sequenced in a study of blood T cells in healthy people across ages. For the second PCR, which ran for roughly 7 to 11 cycles, a sample-barcoded 5' primer and a J-beta primer mix were used. TCRdb ran MiXCR on the 5' RACE reads and lists one entry per CDR3 protein. Of 780,000 or so distinct CDR3 sequences in the sample, about 61% were seen once. Sequenced sample: blood. The receptor source for this set is a man aged 35 to 55 in good health.

The V call is TRBV20-1, the J call TRBJ1-2, with 11 bases identical to TRBD1. CDR3 length: 16 residues. Germline V CDR1 and CDR2: DFQATT, SNEGSKA (reference sequence). After removal of 6 bases from V and 3 bases from J, the junction contained 12 bases not matched to a gene. DNA for the CDR3: TGCAGTGCGGGTTGGACAGGGGGCTTTCTGGACTATGGCTACACCTTC. Translated: CSAGWTGGFLDYGYTF.

The chain has TRBV6-5 and TRBJ2-7; no firm D call. Germline-derived CDR1 and CDR2 are MNHEY and SVGAGI. V dropped 6 bases and J dropped 5 bases, with 17 bases sitting between them. The CDR3 consists of 14 residues. The CDR3 is CASRASLQIHEQYF. The CDR3 DNA reads as TGTGCCAGCAGGGCATCTCTACAGATCCACGAGCAGTACTTC.

V gene TRBV18 combines with J gene TRBJ1-2; TRBD1 matches 7 bases. The CDR3 covers 13 residues. Germline V gene lookup returns CDR1 KGHSH and CDR2 LQKENI. V was clipped by 6 bases and J by 6 bases; unmatched bases: 7. The CDR3 DNA sequence: TGTGCCAGCTCGGCCACAGGGGAGGATGGCTACACCTTC. As protein: CASSATGEDGYTF.

This clonotype was recorded once. V is TRBV9 and J is TRBJ2-4, with 13 bases lining up with TRBD2. The DNA matches TRBJ2-7 better at its end, which makes the J call doubtful. Looked up from germline, CDR1 is SGDLS and CDR2 is YYNGEE. This CDR3 contains 16 residues. CDR3 in amino acids: CASSVGGLAGPYEQYF. The CDR3 nucleotides read TGTGCCAGCAGCGTAGGGGGACTAGCGGGACCATACGAGCAGTACTTC.

This clonotype was seen more than once but under ten times. The chain combines TRBV7-2 with TRBJ2-7; D is possibly TRBD1 or TRBD2 (5 bases each). The germline CDR1 and CDR2 sequences are SGHTA and FQGNSA. With 7 bases removed from V and 7 bases from J, the gap between germline ends came to 17 bases. This CDR3 region has 13 residues. CDR3 protein: CASTSVRGSEQYF. The CDR3 nucleotides read TGTGCCAGCACCTCCGTGAGGGGCTCTGAGCAGTACTTC.

This clonotype was counted only a few times. The rearrangement joins TRBV25-1 to TRBJ2-3; 10 bases map to TRBD1. Looked up from germline, CDR1 is MGHDK and CDR2 is SYGVNS. J gave up 1 base and V 4 bases, and 2 bases lay outside the gene matches. The CDR3 consists of 15 residues. CDR3 sequence reads: CASSVGQGRTDTQYF. CDR3 nucleotides: TGTGCCAGCAGTGTGGGACAGGGGCGCACAGATACGCAGTATTTT.

This chain links TRBV29-1 with TRBJ1-4, with TRBD1 matching 7 bases. The CDR3 has 14 amino acids. Germline CDR1 SQVTM, CDR2 ANQGSEA. Losses at the gene ends were 4 bases for V and 2 bases for J; bases not matched to a gene: 4. CDR3 DNA sequence: TGCAGCGTTGTCCCACAGGGGACTAATGAAAAACTGTTTTTT. It encodes CSVVPQGTNEKLFF.

This clonotype was counted a few times. The CDR3 region is CSAVIPGQGSDTQYF. The CDR3 DNA reads as TGCAGTGCTGTGATTCCGGGACAGGGCTCGGATACGCAGTATTTT. The chain has TRBV20-1 and TRBJ2-3; TRBD1 aligns across 9 bases. The CDR3 totals 15 residues. V trimming: 5 bases; J trimming: 6 bases; junction bases outside the gene matches: 12. Germline-derived CDR1 and CDR2 are DFQATT and SNEGSKA (reference sequence).

At least ten counts were recorded for this clonotype. The chain couples TRBV7-2 to TRBJ2-7; perhaps TRBD2 as D (6 bases). Germline CDR1 SGHTA, CDR2 FQGNSA. The CDR3 has 17 residues. V dropped 1 base and J dropped 3 bases, with 19 bases sitting between them. CDR3 coding DNA: TGTGCCAGCAGCTTAGGTTATAGGAGGGGCAGGGACTACGAGCAGTACTTC. Its translation is CASSLGYRRGRDYEQYF.

The CDR3: CASSQVRNYGYTF. The CDR3 bases are TGTGCCAGCAGCCAAGTCCGTAACTATGGCTACACCTTC. The chain combines TRBV14 with TRBJ1-2; D not certain. This CDR3 comprises 13 residues. Per the germline V gene, CDR1 is SGHDN and CDR2 is FVKESK. Trimming stripped 1 base from V and 1 base from J, with 4 bases between.

The CDR3, as DNA: TGCAGCGTTCTAGCGTCTAGCGGGAGGGCCTTTCCCTACGAGCAGTACTTC. It encodes CSVLASSGRAFPYEQYF. The chain combines TRBV29-1 with TRBJ2-7, with 12 bases matching TRBD2. There are 17 residues in the CDR3. Germline V gene lookup returns CDR1 SQVTM and CDR2 ANQGSEA. With V trimmed by 5 bases and J by 2 bases, 13 bases remained unmatched.

The J gene is TRBJ1-2, the V gene TRBV20-1, with D uncertain. The CDR3 sequence is 16 residues long. The V gene's germline CDR1 is DFQATT and CDR2 SNEGSKA (reference sequence). Trimming left V 0 bases short and J 7 bases short, with 21 bases between. CDR3 residues: CSARDERGRRTSGYTF. CDR3 sequence (DNA): TGCAGTGCTAGAGATGAGAGAGGGCGAAGGACCTCTGGCTACACCTTC.

The chain combines TRBV2 with TRBJ2-1; no reliable D call. V lost 0 bases to trimming and J lost 7 bases, with 10 bases between them. The CDR3 spans 14 residues. Germline CDR1 and CDR2: SNHLY and FYNNEI. CDR3 loop: CASSEAGQANEQFF. The CDR3 coding sequence is TGTGCCAGCAGTGAAGCGGGCCAGGCTAATGAGCAGTTCTTC. Based on the CDR3 plus reference TRBV2 and TRBJ2-1, the full variable domain is EPEVTQTPSHQVTQMGQEVILRCVPISNHLYFYWYRQILGQKVEFLVSFYNNEISEKSEIFDDQFSVERPDGSNFTLKIRSTKLEDSAMYFCASSEAGQANEQFFGPGTRLTVL.

This rearrangement joins TRBV7-9 to TRBJ2-1; 14 positions match TRBD2. With 4 bases clipped from V and 4 bases from J, the junction kept 0 bases outside the gene matches. Germline values: CDR1 SEHNR, CDR2 FQNEAQ (reference sequence). The CDR3 consists of 15 residues. CDR3 sequence reads: CASSWTSGRYNEQFF. CDR3 DNA: TGTGCCAGCAGCTGGACTAGCGGGAGGTACAATGAGCAGTTCTTC. Full variable domain (rest looked up from reference TRBV7-9 and TRBJ2-1): DTGVSQNPRHKITKRGQNVTFRCDPISEHNRLYWYRQTLGQGPEFLTYFQNEAQLEKSRLLSDRFSAERPKGSFSTLEIQRTEQGDSAMYLCASSWTSGRYNEQFFGPGTRLTVL.

Remarks on this clonotype: One end of the junction does not line up with germline, which may come from a read error. The V gene is TRBV9, the J gene TRBJ1-2; D might be TRBD1 (6 bases). The length of the CDR3 is 15 residues. Looked up from germline, CDR1 is SGDLS and CDR2 is YYNGEE. Here the CDR3 DNA reads TGTGCCAGCAACGTAATTATGGAGGGGGGCGCCGGCTACACCTTC. This gives the protein CASNVIMEGGAGYTF.

The chain carries TRBV5-6 and TRBJ1-1, with D unresolved. V was pared by 2 bases and J by 8 bases, with 10 bases between. This CDR3 has 12 amino acids. In germline, CDR1 is SGHDT, CDR2 YYEEEE. The CDR3 is CASSLSSGEAFF. CDR3 nucleotides: TGTGCCAGCAGCTTAAGTTCGGGGGAAGCTTTCTTT.

The chain uses TRBV2 and TRBJ1-6; 7 bases line up with TRBD1. The CDR3 has 15 residues. CDR1 and CDR2 (germline): SNHLY, FYNNEI. With 5 bases clipped from V and 5 bases from J, the junction kept 6 bases outside the gene matches. The CDR3 is CASSKTGQDNSPLHF. In DNA, the CDR3 is TGTGCCAGCAGTAAGACCGGACAGGATAATTCACCCCTCCACTTT. The full variable domain, with the rest looked up from reference TRBV2 and TRBJ1-6, is EPEVTQTPSHQVTQMGQEVILRCVPISNHLYFYWYRQILGQKVEFLVSFYNNEISEKSEIFDDQFSVERPDGSNFTLKIRSTKLEDSAMYFCASSKTGQDNSPLHFGNGTRLTVT.

The chain carries TRBV25-1 and TRBJ2-1, with a tentative D call TRBD2 (6 bases). CDR1 MGHDK and CDR2 SYGVNS come from the germline V gene. Deletions cut 6 bases from V and 3 bases from J, with 15 bases between. This CDR3 comprises 15 residues. The CDR3 region has the DNA TGTGCCAGCAGCCAGTCCGGCGGGAACTACAATGAGCAGTTCTTC. Protein sequence: CASSQSGGNYNEQFF.

The rearrangement joins TRBV5-1 to TRBJ2-3, with 9 positions matching TRBD1. J gave up 2 bases and V 0 bases, and 1 base lay outside the gene matches. In germline, CDR1 is SGHRS, CDR2 YFSETQ. This CDR3 is 15 amino acids long. CDR3 in amino acids: CASSLEQGATDTQYF. Written as DNA, the CDR3 is TGCGCCAGCAGCTTGGAACAGGGGGCCACAGATACGCAGTATTTT.

V and J are TRBV13 and TRBJ2-2, with unresolved D. V lost 0 bases to trimming and J lost 2 bases, with 10 bases between them. This CDR3 contains 16 residues. Germline CDR1 and CDR2: PRHDT and FYEKMQ (reference sequence). The CDR3 region has the DNA TGTGCCAGCAGCTTAGGCGGTTGGGGAAACACCGGGGAGCTGTTTTTT. Protein: CASSLGGWGNTGELFF. Supplemented by reference TRBV13 and TRBJ2-2, the full variable domain reads AAGVIQSPRHLIKEKRETATLKCYPIPRHDTVYWYQQGPGQDPQFLISFYEKMQSDKGSIPDRFSAQQFSDYHSELNMSSLELGDSALYFCASSLGGWGNTGELFFGEGSRLTVL.

This clonotype was observed a few times. This chain joins TRBV28 and TRBJ1-1, with D possibly matching TRBD1 (6 bases). Germline CDR1 is MDHEN and CDR2 is SYDVKM. Trimming took off 2 bases at V and 1 base at J, with 11 bases between the two ends. The CDR3 sequence is 15 residues long. The CDR3 coding sequence is TGTGCCAGCAGTTTAGGGGGGGCTAGGAACACTGAAGCTTTCTTT. This gives the protein CASSLGGARNTEAFF.

The chain is built from TRBV5-1 and TRBJ2-3, with D tentatively TRBD1 (5 bases). The CDR3 is made up of 15 amino acids. The V and J ends lost 4 bases and 3 bases respectively, with 15 bases between them. Per germline, CDR1 SGHRS and CDR2 YFSETQ. The CDR3 DNA follows: TGCGCCAGCAGCGTGGACATGGGTTCGACAGATACGCAGTATTTT. Translation: CASSVDMGSTDTQYF.

This chain uses TRBV12-3 or TRBV12-4 with TRBJ1-1, with D possibly matching TRBD1 (6 bases). CDR3 size: 14 residues. V lost 3 bases and J lost 4, with 12 bases in between. The CDR3 region is CASSFTGGRTEAFF. CDR3 nucleotides: TGTGCCAGCAGTTTCACGGGGGGCCGCACTGAAGCTTTCTTT.

The genes are TRBV24-1 and TRBJ1-2; 8 nucleotides line up with TRBD1. Germline CDR1 and CDR2: KGHDR and SFDVKD. This CDR3 spans 18 amino acids. The ends lost 5 bases at V and 2 bases at J; junction bases unmatched: 15. The CDR3 DNA follows: TGTGCCACCAGTGGGTCCAGGGGGCGATCCCCAAACAACTATGGCTACACCTTC. Translated: CATSGSRGRSPNNYGYTF.

The J gene is TRBJ2-1, the V gene TRBV6-2 or TRBV6-3, with D perhaps being TRBD1 or TRBD2 (5 bases each). The CDR3 covers 14 residues. Germline V CDR1 and CDR2: MNHEY, SVGEGT. Trimming took 7 bases from V and 5 from J, leaving 15 bases between them. The CDR3 sequence: CASNRDHHHNEQFF. Written as DNA, the CDR3 is TGTGCCAGCAACCGGGACCACCACCACAATGAGCAGTTCTTC.

The chain is built from TRBV7-9 and TRBJ2-7, with 8 bases lining up with TRBD2. The CDR3 is made up of 19 amino acids. J lost 0 bases, V lost 5 bases, and 18 bases had no gene match. The germline V gene has CDR1 SEHNR and CDR2 FQNEAQ (reference sequence). The CDR3 sequence is CASSQVSWTSRDRSYEQYF. The CDR3 DNA reads TGTGCCAGCAGCCAAGTTAGCTGGACTAGCAGGGATCGCTCCTACGAGCAGTACTTC.